Sequencing of this TCR beta chain was carried out in a study of blood T cell repertoires in COVID-19. In the study overall: COVID-19 samples collected from the United States, Italy and Spain covered acute and convalescent phases. T cells, B-cell-depleted T cells, or PBMCs supplied cDNA or gDNA.

The CDR3 contains 19 residues. CDR1 is SGHDN, CDR2 FVKESK, per germline. Trimming shortened V by 0 bases and J by 7 bases, and 25 bases separated the two germline ends. Authors' methods: Amplification of reference gene primers was used by the study to estimate nucleated cell counts. Produced via immunoSEQ multiplex PCR; TCRdb's table is partial and in-frame only. The V and J calls and clone size were taken over from that table, and D and trimming were inferred from the DNA. The sample lists approximately 250,000 clones, around 83% occurring once. This rearrangement joins TRBV14 to TRBJ2-1; weak D call: TRBD2 (6 bases). Source material: peripheral blood. The sequence was collected from a man aged 40-49 years who had recovered from COVID-19. DNA of the CDR3: TGTGCCAGCAGCCAAGAACGGGGTTTCAGTAGCGGAAGCGCGAATGAGCAGTTCTTC. Protein sequence: CASSQERGFSSGSANEQFF.